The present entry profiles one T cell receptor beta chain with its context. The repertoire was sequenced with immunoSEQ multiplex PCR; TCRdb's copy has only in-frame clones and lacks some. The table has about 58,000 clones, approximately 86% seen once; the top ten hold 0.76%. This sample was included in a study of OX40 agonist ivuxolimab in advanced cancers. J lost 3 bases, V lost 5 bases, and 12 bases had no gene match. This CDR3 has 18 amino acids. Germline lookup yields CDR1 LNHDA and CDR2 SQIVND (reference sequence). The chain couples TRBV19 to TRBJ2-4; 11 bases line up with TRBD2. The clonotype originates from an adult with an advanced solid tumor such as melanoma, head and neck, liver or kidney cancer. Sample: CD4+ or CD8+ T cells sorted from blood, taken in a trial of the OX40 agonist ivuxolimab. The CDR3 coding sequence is TGTGCCAGTAGTCGGACTAGCGGGTTCCAAGGTGACAAAAACATTCAGTACTTC. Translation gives CASSRTSGFQGDKNIQYF.